The 30 T cell receptor beta chains in this list originate from one sample, sequenced in a study of cytomegalovirus exposure and HLA in healthy donors. PCR amplification relied on 60 Vbeta primers (plus 13 Jbeta primers). TCRdb's table, derived via immunoSEQ multiplex PCR, lists solely in-frame clones and lacks some. The sample holds 100,000 to 150,000 clones, about four fifths seen once. Input material: PBMCs. The receptor set was obtained from a male donor in good health and CMV-seronegative.

This clone was observed a handful of times. The CDR3 protein is CASSEFGQPQHF. The DNA of the CDR3 is TGTGCCAGCAGTGAATTCGGTCAGCCCCAGCATTTT. The chain is built from TRBV6-1 and TRBJ1-5, with D hard to call. Germline-derived CDR1 and CDR2 are MNHNS and SASEGT. The ends were cut back, 2 bases at V and 6 bases at J, with 5 bases in the middle. The CDR3 contains 12 residues.

The chain carries TRBV5-6 and TRBJ1-2, with a tentative D call TRBD1 (5 bases). The CDR3 totals 14 residues. Germline V gene lookup returns CDR1 SGHDT and CDR2 YYEEEE. The germline V and J ends were trimmed by 0 bases and 2 bases, with 8 bases remaining between them. The CDR3 sequence: CASSLETENYGYTF. In nucleotides, the CDR3 is TGTGCCAGCAGCTTGGAGACAGAGAACTATGGCTACACCTTC.

The V gene is TRBV30, the J gene TRBJ2-1; 12 nucleotides line up with TRBD2. The CDR3 is 15 amino acids. CDR1 and CDR2 from the germline V gene are GTSNPN and SVGIG (reference sequence). V was clipped by 1 base and J by 9 bases; unmatched bases: 7. The CDR3 DNA follows: TGTGCCTGGAGTGCACAGGCTAGCGGGGGGGGTGAGCAGTTCTTC. This encodes CAWSAQASGGGEQFF.

The rearrangement joins TRBV9 to TRBJ2-5, with 9 bases lining up with TRBD1. Germline trimming cut 2 bases from V and 5 bases from J; bases unmatched to any gene: 4. The germline V gene has CDR1 SGDLS and CDR2 YYNGEE. This CDR3 is built from 14 residues. CDR3 bases: TGTGCCAGCAGCGTTGGACAGGGGAGGGAGACCCAGTACTTC. It codes for CASSVGQGRETQYF.

The chain couples TRBV6-5 to TRBJ2-3, with 11 bases aligning to TRBD2. The trim removed 4 bases at V and 1 base at J, leaving 4 bases unmatched. This CDR3 has 16 residues. Germline loops: CDR1 MNHEY, CDR2 SVGAGI. The CDR3 sequence: CASSWTSGPRTDTQYF. In DNA, the CDR3 is TGTGCCAGCAGTTGGACTAGCGGGCCCCGCACAGATACGCAGTATTTT.

The V call is TRBV7-9, the J call TRBJ2-1; 8 bases align to TRBD2. V lost 1 base and J lost 7; bases outside the gene matches: 6. Germline assignment: CDR1 SEHNR and CDR2 FQNEAQ (reference sequence). This CDR3 region has 15 residues. The CDR3 sequence is CASSLDRTSRNEQFF. Written as DNA, the CDR3 is TGTGCCAGCAGCTTAGATCGGACTAGCAGGAATGAGCAGTTCTTC.

V is TRBV4-2 and J is TRBJ2-7, with 14 bases identical to TRBD2. V shed 4 bases and J 5 bases; nucleotides not matched to a gene: 7. CDR1 LGHNA and CDR2 YNFKEQ come from the germline V gene. This CDR3 comprises 16 residues. The CDR3 DNA sequence: TGTGCCAGCAGCCCGACTAGCGGGGGGGCCGTCGACGAGCAGTACTTC. This gives the protein CASSPTSGGAVDEQYF.

The CDR3 is CASSLVLAGATDTQYF. DNA for the CDR3: TGTGCCAGCAGCTTAGTTTTAGCGGGGGCCACAGATACGCAGTATTTT. The V call is TRBV7-2, the J call TRBJ2-3; TRBD2 matches at 9 bases. This CDR3 is built from 16 residues. Germline values: CDR1 SGHTA, CDR2 FQGNSA. Trimming at V came to 1 base and at J to 2 bases, leaving 4 bases not matched to a gene.

This rearrangement joins TRBV10-3 to TRBJ2-5, with 7 bases that match TRBD2. J lost 7 bases, V lost 0 bases, and 8 bases had no gene match. The germline V gene encodes CDR1 ENHRY and CDR2 SYGVKD. The length of the CDR3 is 15 residues. The CDR3 loop reads CAISESTSGRSTQYF. In DNA, the CDR3 is TGTGCCATCAGTGAGTCGACGTCCGGGAGGTCGACCCAGTACTTC.

This chain joins TRBV4-3 and TRBJ1-2, with 7 bases lining up with TRBD1. V lost 3 bases, J lost 1 base, and 14 bases stayed unmatched. The CDR3 covers 18 residues. Germline V CDR1 and CDR2: LGHNA, YSLEER. In DNA, the CDR3 is TGCGCCAGCAGCCATGAACCCAGTGGAGGGGGCCGTAACTATGGCTACACCTTC. It is translated as CASSHEPSGGGRNYGYTF.

The chain employs TRBV5-1 and TRBJ2-5, with D perhaps TRBD2 (5 bases). There are 15 residues in the CDR3. V shed 4 bases and J shed 0 bases, with 13 bases lying between them. Germline V gene data show CDR1 as SGHRS and CDR2 as YFSETQ. CDR3 in DNA: TGCGCCAGCAGCCTACTAGGGCAGAACCAAGAGACCCAGTACTTC. Protein: CASSLLGQNQETQYF.

In its sample, this clone was seen once. The V and J genes are TRBV4-2 and TRBJ2-5; 9 bases match TRBD2. Germline V CDR1 and CDR2: LGHNA, YNFKEQ. The CDR3 sequence is 16 residues long. Trimming removed 1 base from V and 6 bases from J; junction bases left unmatched: 9. The DNA of the CDR3 is TGTGCCAGCAGCCAAGCGAGGGCGGGGGGGCGACAGACCCAGTACTTC. It encodes CASSQARAGGRQTQYF.

V usage is TRBV6-5 and J usage is TRBJ1-1; no firm D call. CDR1 MNHEY and CDR2 SVGAGI come from the germline V gene. The germline V and J ends were trimmed by 1 base and 1 base, with 7 bases remaining between them. The CDR3 is made up of 14 amino acids. DNA of the CDR3: TGTGCCAGCAGTTACTGGGCCGGGAACACTGAAGCTTTCTTT. Its protein is CASSYWAGNTEAFF.

This clone was seen only once. The V gene is TRBV9, the J gene TRBJ2-2; 7 bases fit TRBD2. The V gene end was trimmed by 4 bases and the J gene end by 0 bases; junction bases not matched to a gene: 6. This CDR3 has 16 amino acids. Germline V gives CDR1 SGDLS, CDR2 YYNGEE. Written as DNA, the CDR3 is TGTGCCAGCAGCCCCCGGGGGGACCCGAACACCGGGGAGCTGTTTTTT. As protein: CASSPRGDPNTGELFF.

This rearrangement joins TRBV14 to TRBJ1-6; possible D gene TRBD1, 6 bases. Germline-derived CDR1 and CDR2 are SGHDN and FVKESK. Between the trimmed V and J ends, which lost 1 base and 2 bases, there was a span of 9 bases. This CDR3 region has 16 residues. CDR3 in DNA: TGTGCCAGCAGCCAAGCCGACAGGCCCTATAATTCACCCCTCCACTTT. This codes for CASSQADRPYNSPLHF.

This rearrangement joins TRBV7-9 to TRBJ1-1; D unclear. V gave up 5 bases and J gave up 1 base, with 11 bases separating them. The germline V gene has CDR1 SEHNR and CDR2 FQNEAQ (reference sequence). The CDR3 consists of 14 residues. The CDR3 DNA is TGTGCCAGCAGCCCCCCGACTAGGAACACTGAAGCTTTCTTT. It is translated as CASSPPTRNTEAFF.

The genes are TRBV7-2 and TRBJ2-4; TRBD2 matches 8 bases. Germline lookup yields CDR1 SGHTA and CDR2 FQGNSA. Trimming took 5 bases from V and 12 from J; bases not matched to a gene: 6. The CDR3 sequence is 12 residues long. CDR3 nucleotide sequence: TGTGCCAGCAGCCGGGAGGGGGGATATCAGTACTTC. Residues: CASSREGGYQYF.

This chain links TRBV18 with TRBJ2-2, with 10 bases that match TRBD1. CDR1 KGHSH and CDR2 LQKENI come from the germline V gene. Trimming cost V 3 bases and J 5 bases; bases outside gene matches: 3. CDR3 size: 15 residues. The CDR3 nucleotides read TGTGCCAGCTCACCGGGACAGGGGAGGACCGGGGAGCTGTTTTTT. Amino acid sequence: CASSPGQGRTGELFF.

V gene TRBV5-4 combines with J gene TRBJ1-3; possible D gene TRBD1, 5 bases. The CDR3 spans 15 residues. Germline assignment: CDR1 SGHNT and CDR2 YYREEE (reference sequence). The germline V and J ends were trimmed by 5 bases and 0 bases, with 12 bases remaining between them. The CDR3 DNA is TGTGCCAGCAGTATTAGGGGCGTCTCTGGAAACACCATATATTTT. It encodes CASSIRGVSGNTIYF.

This clone was observed a single time. This chain connects TRBV2 to TRBJ2-3; 7 positions agree with TRBD2. The CDR3 is 16 residues long. The germline gives CDR1 SNHLY, CDR2 FYNNEI. V was pared by 1 base and J by 4 bases, with 8 bases of the junction left unmatched. The CDR3 is CASSEDAAGLADTQYF. The DNA for the CDR3 is TGTGCCAGCAGTGAAGACGCAGCGGGGCTAGCAGATACGCAGTATTTT.

The genes are TRBV9 and TRBJ1-4; 11 positions agree with TRBD1. Germline-derived CDR1 and CDR2 are SGDLS and YYNGEE. The CDR3 has 15 residues. J was trimmed by 8 bases and V by 3 bases; bases with no gene match: 6. The chain's CDR3 is CASSATGTGGEKLFF. CDR3 nucleotide sequence: TGTGCCAGCAGCGCTACCGGGACAGGGGGGGAAAAACTGTTTTTT.

The chain links TRBV4-1 to TRBJ1-1; 8 nucleotides match TRBD1. This CDR3 comprises 14 residues. The germline CDR1 and CDR2 sequences are MGHRA and YSYEKL. J was trimmed by 1 base and V by 6 bases; bases with no gene match: 4. CDR3 bases: TGCGCCAGCAGGGAACAGGGGGGGAACACTGAAGCTTTCTTT. Translation gives CASREQGGNTEAFF.

In this sample, this clone turned up once. CDR3 loop: CSVVTVSYEQYF. In nucleotides, the CDR3 is TGCAGCGTAGTTACAGTCTCCTACGAGCAGTACTTC. The gene calls are TRBV29-1 and TRBJ2-7; D unresolved. Looked up from germline, CDR1 is SQVTM and CDR2 is ANQGSEA. CDR3 length equals 12 residues. V dropped 6 bases and J dropped 0 bases, with 9 bases sitting between them.

The chain is built from TRBV18 and TRBJ1-3; a weak D match, TRBD1 (6 bases). The V gene's germline CDR1 is KGHSH and CDR2 LQKENI. V was trimmed by 5 bases and J by 2 bases, leaving 13 bases between them. This CDR3 is 15 amino acids long. The CDR3 DNA reads as TGTGCCAGCTCAGATCCAACAGGGACTGGAAACACCATATATTTT. Its translation is CASSDPTGTGNTIYF.

The chain combines TRBV19 with TRBJ2-2, with 7 bases matching TRBD1. The CDR3 has 13 amino acids. From germline, CDR1 is LNHDA and CDR2 SQIVND (reference sequence). Trimming at V came to 6 bases and at J to 5 bases, leaving 3 bases not matched to a gene. This chain's CDR3 is CASRDRPTGELFF. The CDR3 DNA follows: TGTGCCAGTAGGGACAGGCCTACCGGGGAGCTGTTTTTT.

J is TRBJ1-6 and V is TRBV4-2, with 10 positions matching TRBD1. J gave up 8 bases and V 1 base, and 2 bases lay outside the gene matches. Looked up from germline, CDR1 is LGHNA and CDR2 is YNFKEQ. There are 15 residues in the CDR3. The CDR3 DNA follows: TGTGCCAGCAGCCAAGCCGGACAGGGGGATTCACCCCTCCACTTT. Protein product: CASSQAGQGDSPLHF.

DNA for the CDR3: TGCGCCAGCAGCTTGGACAGGGGTGAAATGTACGAGCAGTACTTC. It codes for CASSLDRGEMYEQYF. The V call is TRBV5-1, the J call TRBJ2-7; 7 bases agree with TRBD1. V gave up 0 bases and J gave up 4 bases; unmatched junction bases: 7. Germline CDR1 is SGHRS and CDR2 is YFSETQ. The CDR3 is 15 residues long.

This clone was observed a handful of times. The chain employs TRBV6-5 and TRBJ1-4; weak D call: TRBD1 (5 bases). The CDR3 runs to 14 residues. Trimming shortened V by 6 bases and J by 7 bases, and 15 bases separated the two germline ends. Germline V gives CDR1 MNHEY, CDR2 SVGAGI. The CDR3 DNA is TGTGCCAGCAGGAAGGGGCTCGATTCTGAAAAACTGTTTTTT. It encodes CASRKGLDSEKLFF.

V and J are TRBV9 and TRBJ2-1; a possible D gene is TRBD2 (5 bases). V lost 0 bases and J 7 bases, leaving 11 bases between the germline ends. The V gene's germline CDR1 is SGDLS and CDR2 YYNGEE. The CDR3 is 14 residues long. CDR3 amino acids: CASSVAPSQNEQFF. CDR3 bases: TGTGCCAGCAGCGTAGCTCCTAGCCAGAATGAGCAGTTCTTC.

V gene TRBV7-9 combines with J gene TRBJ1-5; D is undetermined. V lost 3 bases and J 4 bases, leaving 16 bases between the germline ends. From germline, CDR1 is SEHNR and CDR2 FQNEAQ (reference sequence). The CDR3 has 16 residues. The CDR3 DNA follows: TGTGCCAGCAGCTTGGCCGGAGTGCCGGAGAATCAGCCCCAGCATTTT. Its translation: CASSLAGVPENQPQHF.